The entry below describes one TCR beta chain. CDR1 and CDR2 from the germline V gene are LNHDA and SQIVND (reference sequence). Trimming took off 5 bases at V and 7 bases at J, with 15 bases between the two ends. The CDR3 totals 14 residues. The data were obtained in a study of molecular identifiers for immune sequencing clone quantification. It was with previously described methods and listed TCR primers that bulk TCR libraries were made. TCRdb recomputed calls from the PCR reads with MiXCR, one row per CDR3 protein. This table holds some 580,000 distinct CDR3 sequences, about 25% found once. This sequence joins TRBV19 and TRBJ1-5; D may be TRBD1 (5 bases). Sequencing was carried out using naive CD8+ T cells from blood, with Jurkat cell RNA spiked in. Regarding subset: FACS-sorted CD8+CD4-CCR7+CD45RA+ naive T cells. This TCR was sampled from a human donor in good health. Some libraries in this study had Jurkat cell RNA spiked in. CDR3 DNA sequence: TGTGCCAGTAGTGAGGTGAAGGGGTACCAGCCCCAGCATTTT. It codes for CASSEVKGYQPQHF.